The 27 T cell receptor beta chains given below trace back to one sample, sequenced in a study of blood T cell repertoires in COVID-19. TCRdb's copy holds only in-frame clones and misses some; the assay was immunoSEQ multiplex PCR. The data show 150,000 to 200,000 clones, about nine tenths seen once. Sequencing was performed on peripheral blood. Source of these receptors: a man between 18 and 35 years old with acute or convalescent COVID-19.

CDR3 protein: CASSRQGGSNTEAFF. The CDR3 nucleotides are TGTGCCAGCAGCCGACAGGGGGGTTCGAACACTGAAGCTTTCTTT. The chain has TRBV5-8 and TRBJ1-1; 9 nucleotides agree with TRBD1. This CDR3 comprises 15 residues. The germline V gene encodes CDR1 SGHTS and CDR2 YDEGEE. V shed 4 bases, J shed 1 base, and the junction held 5 bases outside the gene matches.

The genes are TRBV10-3 and TRBJ2-7; D ambiguous. The CDR3 is made up of 11 amino acids. Trimming left V 3 bases short and J 7 bases short, with 7 bases between. Germline assignment: CDR1 ENHRY and CDR2 SYGVKD. CDR3 sequence reads: CAISDMREQYF. CDR3 coding DNA: TGTGCCATCAGTGATATGAGGGAGCAGTACTTC.

The J gene is TRBJ2-5, the V gene TRBV5-6; 10 bases are shared with TRBD2. The length of the CDR3 is 13 residues. CDR1 is SGHDT, CDR2 YYEEEE, per germline. V dropped 6 bases and J dropped 4; count of bases not matched to a gene: 3. The CDR3, as DNA: TGTGCCAGCATCCTAGCGGGAGTAGAGACCCAGTACTTC. Translated: CASILAGVETQYF.

The V gene is TRBV30, the J gene TRBJ1-5; D perhaps matches TRBD1 (5 bases). V lost 5 bases to trimming and J lost 2 bases, with 19 bases between them. Germline V gene data show CDR1 as GTSNPN and CDR2 as SVGIG (reference sequence). The CDR3 covers 16 residues. The CDR3 region is CAWPSWGGKGNQPQHF. The CDR3 nucleotides read TGTGCCTGGCCGAGTTGGGGCGGGAAGGGCAATCAGCCCCAGCATTTT.

CDR3 sequence reads: CASSKGLEVDTQYF. The CDR3 DNA reads TGCGCCAGCAGCAAGGGACTAGAAGTAGATACGCAGTATTTT. The rearrangement links TRBV5-1 to TRBJ2-3, with TRBD2 matching over 8 bases. J gave up 5 bases and V 4 bases, and 6 bases lay outside the gene matches. The V gene's germline CDR1 is SGHRS and CDR2 YFSETQ. This CDR3 spans 14 amino acids.

The V call is TRBV9, the J call TRBJ1-6; TRBD1 matches 10 bases. J was trimmed by 7 bases and V by 4 bases; bases with no gene match: 5. This CDR3 region has 15 residues. Per germline, CDR1 SGDLS and CDR2 YYNGEE. CDR3: CASSSPGQGNSPLHF. Written as DNA, the CDR3 is TGTGCCAGCAGCTCGCCGGGACAGGGGAATTCACCCCTCCACTTT.

The rearrangement joins TRBV25-1 to TRBJ2-2; TRBD1 aligns across 9 bases. The CDR3 spans 14 residues. Trimming at V came to 6 bases and at J to 3 bases, leaving 2 bases not matched to a gene. The germline V gene has CDR1 MGHDK and CDR2 SYGVNS. The CDR3 DNA follows: TGTGCCAGCAGAAGACAGGGGGACACCGGGGAGCTGTTTTTT. Amino acid sequence: CASRRQGDTGELFF.

The rearrangement joins TRBV4-1 to TRBJ1-2, with D unresolved. The CDR3 contains 14 residues. Germline CDR1 is MGHRA and CDR2 is YSYEKL. Deletions cut 0 bases from V and 8 bases from J, with 13 bases between. CDR3 DNA: TGCGCCAGCAGCCAAGATTCATCGGTTGAGGGCTACACCTTC. Amino acid sequence: CASSQDSSVEGYTF.

The chain links TRBV3-1 (or the pseudogene TRBV3-2) to TRBJ2-3; D not certain. Per germline, CDR1 LGHDT and CDR2 YNNKEL (reference sequence). Trimming shortened V by 0 bases and J by 0 bases, and 4 bases separated the two germline ends. CDR3 length equals 14 residues. Here the CDR3 DNA reads TGTGCCAGCAGCCAAGACCTCAGCACAGATACGCAGTATTTT. Translating it yields CASSQDLSTDTQYF.

The chain couples TRBV14 to TRBJ1-4; D not certain. Germline V lookup: CDR1 SGHDN, CDR2 FVKESK. The CDR3 covers 20 residues. Trimming cost V 1 base and J 1 base, with 22 bases left between them. The CDR3 loop is CASSQVLRVFRPRTNEKLFF. The CDR3 coding sequence is TGTGCCAGCAGCCAAGTACTGAGGGTGTTCAGGCCGAGAACTAATGAAAAACTGTTTTTT.

The rearrangement uses TRBV19 and TRBJ1-1, with D unclear. Between the trimmed V and J ends, which lost 5 bases and 5 bases, there was a span of 15 bases. The germline gives CDR1 LNHDA, CDR2 SQIVND (reference sequence). The CDR3 has 14 amino acids. CDR3 residues: CASSQREGGTEAFF. The CDR3 DNA sequence: TGTGCCAGTAGTCAGCGGGAAGGAGGGACTGAAGCTTTCTTT.

This clone was observed once. The CDR3 region is CASSYNRVSGYTF. The CDR3 nucleotides read TGTGCCAGCAGTTACAACAGGGTATCGGGATACACCTTC. The chain recombines TRBV6-5 with TRBJ1-2; perhaps TRBD1 as D (6 bases). Germline V gives CDR1 MNHEY, CDR2 SVGAGI. Deletions cut 2 bases from V and 11 bases from J, with 15 bases between. The CDR3 runs to 13 residues.

This clone was detected a few times. V gene TRBV5-4 combines with J gene TRBJ2-5, with 8 positions matching TRBD2. The CDR3 length is 15 residues. Looked up from germline, CDR1 is SGHNT and CDR2 is YYREEE (reference sequence). V was pared by 3 bases and J by 1 base, with 5 bases of the junction left unmatched. CDR3 sequence: CASSSTGRAQETQYF. CDR3 bases: TGTGCCAGCAGCTCAACCGGGAGGGCCCAAGAGACCCAGTACTTC.

This chain joins TRBV7-2 and TRBJ2-1, with 9 bases matching TRBD1. The V segment lost 4 bases and the J segment 4 bases; nucleotides outside the gene matches: 8. Germline CDR1 and CDR2: SGHTA and FQGNSA. This CDR3 has 16 amino acids. The CDR3 DNA reads as TGTGCCAGCAGCTCCCTACGACAGGGGGGTTACAATGAGCAGTTCTTC. This sequence encodes CASSSLRQGGYNEQFF.

The chain links TRBV7-6 to TRBJ1-1; tentatively, D is TRBD1 (5 bases). V was cut by 5 bases and J by 0 bases, with 19 bases left in between. The CDR3 length is 17 residues. Germline assignment: CDR1 SGHVS and CDR2 FNYEAQ. Written as DNA, the CDR3 is TGTGCCAGCAGCCGAGAAACCACAGGCGGGGTGAACACTGAAGCTTTCTTT. Protein: CASSRETTGGVNTEAFF.

The V gene is TRBV2, the J gene TRBJ1-1, with 8 bases lining up with TRBD1. V was pared by 4 bases and J by 9 bases, with 10 bases of the junction left unmatched. The CDR3 length is 14 residues. Germline V gene sequence: CDR1 SNHLY, CDR2 FYNNEI. For the CDR3, the DNA is TGTGCCAGCAGTGTGCAGGGGGCAGGATCGAAAGCTTTCTTT. As protein: CASSVQGAGSKAFF.

The chain joins TRBV4-2 to TRBJ2-1, with 7 bases that match TRBD1. Germline CDR1 reads LGHNA; CDR2 reads YNFKEQ. The CDR3 extends over 16 amino acids. With V trimmed by 4 bases and J by 3 bases, 9 bases remained unmatched. The CDR3 DNA reads TGTGCCAGCAGCCGACAGGGAGACCTAATCTACAATGAGCAGTTCTTC. Amino acid sequence: CASSRQGDLIYNEQFF.

The gene calls are TRBV6-1 and TRBJ2-3; 13 nucleotides agree with TRBD2. Germline-derived CDR1 and CDR2 are MNHNS and SASEGT. CDR3 length: 19 residues. Trimming took 4 bases from V and 2 from J; bases not matched to a gene: 12. The CDR3 coding sequence is TGTGCCAGCAGTGTATTATGGACTAGCGGGGGTACCCACACAGATACGCAGTATTTT. This encodes CASSVLWTSGGTHTDTQYF.

The V call is TRBV5-4, the J call TRBJ2-3, with D perhaps TRBD2 (6 bases). The V end lost 5 bases, the J end lost 1 base, and 11 bases lay between the germline ends. The CDR3 totals 14 residues. Per germline, CDR1 SGHNT and CDR2 YYREEE (reference sequence). Here the CDR3 reads CASSPGLGTDTQYF. For the CDR3, the DNA is TGTGCCAGCAGTCCGGGACTCGGCACAGATACGCAGTATTTT.

This chain connects TRBV4-2 to TRBJ1-5; TRBD1 might be the D (5 bases). V lost 0 bases, J lost 4 bases, and 13 bases lay in between. This CDR3 has 16 amino acids. Germline V gene lookup returns CDR1 LGHNA and CDR2 YNFKEQ. CDR3: CASSQDRTGRNQPQHF. In DNA, the CDR3 is TGTGCCAGCAGCCAAGATCGAACAGGTAGGAATCAGCCCCAGCATTTT.

This chain uses TRBV5-1 with TRBJ1-1; TRBD1 matches at 8 bases. The germline CDR1 and CDR2 sequences are SGHRS and YFSETQ. V was pared by 4 bases and J by 3 bases, with 14 bases of the junction left unmatched. CDR3 length equals 17 residues. The chain's CDR3 is CASSMTPGQVLHTEAFF. Here the CDR3 DNA reads TGCGCCAGCAGCATGACTCCGGGACAGGTCCTTCACACTGAAGCTTTCTTT.

The chain combines TRBV5-4 with TRBJ2-5, with 10 nucleotides matching TRBD2. J lost 5 bases, V lost 4 bases, and 11 bases had no gene match. Per the germline V gene, CDR1 is SGHNT and CDR2 is YYREEE (reference sequence). The CDR3 runs to 16 residues. CDR3 DNA sequence: TGTGCCAGCAGCGCCGGACTAGCGGCAAAAAGGGAGACCCAGTACTTC. Translating it yields CASSAGLAAKRETQYF.

V is TRBV5-1 and J is TRBJ2-7, with 11 positions matching TRBD1. With 1 base clipped from V and 0 bases from J, the junction kept 3 bases outside the gene matches. This CDR3 has 16 amino acids. CDR1 and CDR2 from the germline V gene are SGHRS and YFSETQ. The CDR3 spells CASSLQDRGLSYEQYF. As DNA, the CDR3 is TGCGCCAGCAGCTTGCAGGACAGGGGGCTCTCCTACGAGCAGTACTTC.

The chain uses TRBV6-5 and TRBJ2-7; a weak D match, TRBD1 (6 bases). The CDR3 has 15 amino acids. V was clipped by 7 bases and J by 4 bases, with 20 bases between them. Germline V gene sequence: CDR1 MNHEY, CDR2 SVGAGI. The DNA for the CDR3 is TGTGCCAGCATGCTGGACAGATCTTTTGGATACGAGCAGTACTTC. Protein sequence: CASMLDRSFGYEQYF.

This chain connects TRBV7-9 to TRBJ1-4; TRBD1 matches 8 bases. The CDR3 length is 13 residues. Germline V gene sequence: CDR1 SEHNR, CDR2 FQNEAQ (reference sequence). Losses at the gene ends were 8 bases for V and 4 bases for J; bases not matched to a gene: 3. The CDR3 loop reads CASGGQDNEKLFF. CDR3 in DNA: TGTGCCAGCGGGGGACAGGATAATGAAAAACTGTTTTTT.

J is TRBJ2-7 and V is TRBV10-2; D may be TRBD1 (6 bases). The CDR3 has 16 residues. The V end lost 5 bases, the J end lost 5 bases, and 22 bases lay between the germline ends. Per germline, CDR1 WSHSY and CDR2 SAAADI. The chain's CDR3 is CASSSPGETQENEQYF. The CDR3, as DNA: TGCGCCAGCAGTTCCCCAGGGGAGACCCAGGAGAACGAGCAGTACTTC.

The rearrangement uses TRBV25-1 and TRBJ1-2, with 11 bases lining up with TRBD1. Trimming took 3 bases from V and 1 from J; bases not matched to a gene: 7. Germline CDR1 is MGHDK and CDR2 is SYGVNS. This CDR3 is 17 amino acids long. This CDR3 reads CASSDLGTGGINYGYTF. CDR3 in DNA: TGTGCCAGCAGTGACCTGGGGACAGGGGGTATTAACTATGGCTACACCTTC.